Detailed here is one TCR beta chain. Its target is not known. This sample stems from a study of EBV T-cell therapy then PD-1 blockade in nasopharyngeal carcinoma. Treatment given: AdE1-LMPpoly-expanded autologous EBV-specific T-cell therapy followed by anti-PD-1 nivolumab. Sequencing used immunoSEQ multiplex PCR; TCRdb keeps in-frame clones, though not all of them. This table has roughly 22,000 clones, over 75% appearing once. CDR3 size: 15 residues. V was cut by 3 bases and J by 2 bases, with 10 bases left in between. Germline CDR1 is KGHDR and CDR2 is SFDVKD. This TCR was sampled from a man between 40 and 49 years old with nasopharyngeal carcinoma. The chain employs TRBV24-1 and TRBJ1-5, with D perhaps matching TRBD1 (5 bases). This specimen consisted of CD8+ T cells from blood, obtained at day -245 from a patient whose treatment included autologous EBV-specific T cells and nivolumab. The DNA of the CDR3 is TGTGCCACCAGTGATGGAGGGACGGGCAATCAGCCCCAGCATTTT. Protein: CATSDGGTGNQPQHF.